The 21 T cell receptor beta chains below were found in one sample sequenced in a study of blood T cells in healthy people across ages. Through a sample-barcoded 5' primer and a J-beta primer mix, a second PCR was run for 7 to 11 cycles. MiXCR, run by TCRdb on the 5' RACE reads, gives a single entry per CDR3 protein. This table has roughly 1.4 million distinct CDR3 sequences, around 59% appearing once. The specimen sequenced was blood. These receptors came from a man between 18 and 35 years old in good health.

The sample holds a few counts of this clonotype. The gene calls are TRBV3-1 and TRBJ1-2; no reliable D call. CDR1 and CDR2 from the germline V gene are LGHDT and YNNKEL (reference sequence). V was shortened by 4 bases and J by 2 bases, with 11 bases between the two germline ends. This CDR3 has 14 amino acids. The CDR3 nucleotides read TGTGCCAGCAGCCGTTTCGGGGTCAACTATGGCTACACCTTC. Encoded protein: CASSRFGVNYGYTF.

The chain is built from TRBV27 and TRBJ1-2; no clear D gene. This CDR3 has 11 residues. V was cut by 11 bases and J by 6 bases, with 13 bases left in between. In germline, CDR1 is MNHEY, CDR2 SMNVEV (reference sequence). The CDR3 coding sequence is TGTGCCGTCTTTTCGGGCGATGGCTACACCTTC. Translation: CAVFSGDGYTF.

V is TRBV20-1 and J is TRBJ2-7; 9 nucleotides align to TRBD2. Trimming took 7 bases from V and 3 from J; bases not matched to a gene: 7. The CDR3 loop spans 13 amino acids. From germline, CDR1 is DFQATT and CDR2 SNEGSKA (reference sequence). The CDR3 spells CSGKAGGSYEQYF. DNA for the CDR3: TGCAGTGGAAAGGCGGGAGGGAGCTACGAGCAGTACTTC.

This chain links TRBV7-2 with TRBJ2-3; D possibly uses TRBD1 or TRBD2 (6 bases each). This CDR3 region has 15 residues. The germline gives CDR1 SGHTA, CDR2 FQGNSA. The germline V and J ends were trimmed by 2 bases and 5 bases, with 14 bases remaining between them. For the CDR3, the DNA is TGTGCCAGCAGCTTAACGGGGGCTGGGGGAGATACGCAGTATTTT. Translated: CASSLTGAGGDTQYF.

CDR3 loop: CASSLTGVGNYGYTF. CDR3 nucleotide sequence: TGTGCCAGCAGCTTGACAGGGGTTGGGAACTATGGCTACACCTTC. The V gene is TRBV5-5, the J gene TRBJ1-2; TRBD1 matches at 7 bases. This CDR3 region has 15 residues. The V and J ends lost 1 base and 2 bases, in that order; junction bases with no gene match: 5. CDR1 and CDR2 from the germline V gene are SGHKS and YYEKEE (reference sequence).

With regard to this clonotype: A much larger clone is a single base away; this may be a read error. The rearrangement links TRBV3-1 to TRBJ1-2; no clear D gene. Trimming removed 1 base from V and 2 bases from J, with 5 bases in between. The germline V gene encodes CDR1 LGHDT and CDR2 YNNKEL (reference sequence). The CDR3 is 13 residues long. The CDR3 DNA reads TGTGCCAGCAGCCAAGGGGAGAACTATGGCTACACCTTC. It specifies CASSQGENYGYTF.

The CDR3 here is CASSLAPGLASYEQYF. The CDR3 DNA sequence: TGTGCCAGCAGTTTAGCTCCGGGACTAGCGTCCTACGAGCAGTACTTC. This chain uses TRBV12-3 or TRBV12-4 with TRBJ2-4; 10 bases align to TRBD2. Judging by the DNA end, TRBJ2-7 fits better; the J call may be wrong. The CDR3 loop spans 16 amino acids.

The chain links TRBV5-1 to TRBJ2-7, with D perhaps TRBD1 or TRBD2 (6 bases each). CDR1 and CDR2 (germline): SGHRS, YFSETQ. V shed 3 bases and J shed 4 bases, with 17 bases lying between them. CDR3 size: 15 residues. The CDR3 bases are TGCGCCAGCAGCTGGGGGCGGGATGATTCTTACGAGCAGTACTTC. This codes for CASSWGRDDSYEQYF.

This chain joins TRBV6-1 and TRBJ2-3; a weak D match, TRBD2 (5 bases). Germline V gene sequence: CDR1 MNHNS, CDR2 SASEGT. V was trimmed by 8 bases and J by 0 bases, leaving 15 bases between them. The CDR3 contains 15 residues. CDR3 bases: TGTGCCAGCCTGTACAGAGACTATAGCACAGATACGCAGTATTTT. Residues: CASLYRDYSTDTQYF.

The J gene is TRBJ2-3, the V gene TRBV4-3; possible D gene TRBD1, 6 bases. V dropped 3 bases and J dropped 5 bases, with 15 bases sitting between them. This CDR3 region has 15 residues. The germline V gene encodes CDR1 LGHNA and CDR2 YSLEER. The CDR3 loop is CASSQDSFLRDTQYF. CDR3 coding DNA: TGCGCCAGCAGCCAGGACAGTTTCCTAAGAGATACGCAGTATTTT.

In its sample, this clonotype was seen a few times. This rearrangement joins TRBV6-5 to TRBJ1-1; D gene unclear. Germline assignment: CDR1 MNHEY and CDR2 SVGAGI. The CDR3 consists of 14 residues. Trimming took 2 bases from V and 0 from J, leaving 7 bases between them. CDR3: CASSYGTLNTEAFF. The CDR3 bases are TGTGCCAGCAGTTACGGAACTTTGAACACTGAAGCTTTCTTT.

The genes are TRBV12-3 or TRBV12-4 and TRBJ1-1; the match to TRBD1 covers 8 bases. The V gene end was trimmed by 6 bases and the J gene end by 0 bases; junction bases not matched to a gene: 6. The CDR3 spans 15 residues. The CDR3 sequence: CASSARQGLNTEAFF. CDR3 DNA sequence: TGTGCCAGCAGCGCTCGACAGGGGTTGAACACTGAAGCTTTCTTT.

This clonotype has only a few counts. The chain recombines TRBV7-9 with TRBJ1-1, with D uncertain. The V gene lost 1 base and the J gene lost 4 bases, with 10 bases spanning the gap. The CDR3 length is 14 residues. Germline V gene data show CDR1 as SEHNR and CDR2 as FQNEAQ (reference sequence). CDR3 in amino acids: CASSLEQLSTEAFF. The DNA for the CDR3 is TGTGCCAGCAGCTTAGAACAGTTGAGCACTGAAGCTTTCTTT.

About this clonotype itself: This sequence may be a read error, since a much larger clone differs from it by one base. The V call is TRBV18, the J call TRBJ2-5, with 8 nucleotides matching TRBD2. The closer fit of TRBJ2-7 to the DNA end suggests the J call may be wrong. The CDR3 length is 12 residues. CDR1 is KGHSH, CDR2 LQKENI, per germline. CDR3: CASAPGGIEQYF. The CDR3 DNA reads TGTGCCAGCGCACCGGGAGGGATCGAGCAGTACTTC.

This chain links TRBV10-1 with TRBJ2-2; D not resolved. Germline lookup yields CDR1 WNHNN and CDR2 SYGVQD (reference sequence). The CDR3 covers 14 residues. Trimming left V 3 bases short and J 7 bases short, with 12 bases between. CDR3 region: CASSESSVIGELFF. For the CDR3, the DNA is TGCGCCAGCAGTGAAAGTTCCGTGATCGGGGAGCTGTTTTTT.

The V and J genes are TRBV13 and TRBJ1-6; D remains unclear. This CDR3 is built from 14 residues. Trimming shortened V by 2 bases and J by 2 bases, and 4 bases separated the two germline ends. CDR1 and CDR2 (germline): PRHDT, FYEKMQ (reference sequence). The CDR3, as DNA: TGTGCCAGCAGCTTAACCCCCTATAATTCACCCCTCCACTTT. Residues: CASSLTPYNSPLHF.

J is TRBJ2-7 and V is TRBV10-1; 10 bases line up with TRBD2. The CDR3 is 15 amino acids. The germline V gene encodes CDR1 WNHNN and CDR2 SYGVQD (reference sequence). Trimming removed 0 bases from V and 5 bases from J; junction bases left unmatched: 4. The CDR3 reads CASSESLAGEDEQYF. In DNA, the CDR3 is TGCGCCAGCAGTGAGTCGCTAGCGGGAGAAGACGAGCAGTACTTC.

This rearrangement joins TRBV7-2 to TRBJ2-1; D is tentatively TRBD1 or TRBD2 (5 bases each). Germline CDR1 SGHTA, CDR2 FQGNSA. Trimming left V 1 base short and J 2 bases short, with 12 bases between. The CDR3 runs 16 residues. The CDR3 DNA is TGTGCCAGCAGCTTAGAGGGGACCGAGACCTACAATGAGCAGTTCTTC. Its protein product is CASSLEGTETYNEQFF.

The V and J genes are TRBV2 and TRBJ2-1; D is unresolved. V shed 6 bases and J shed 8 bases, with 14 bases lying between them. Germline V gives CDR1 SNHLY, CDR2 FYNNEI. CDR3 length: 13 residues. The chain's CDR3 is CASRPLGMHEQFF. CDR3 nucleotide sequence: TGTGCCAGCAGGCCCCTAGGTATGCATGAGCAGTTCTTC.

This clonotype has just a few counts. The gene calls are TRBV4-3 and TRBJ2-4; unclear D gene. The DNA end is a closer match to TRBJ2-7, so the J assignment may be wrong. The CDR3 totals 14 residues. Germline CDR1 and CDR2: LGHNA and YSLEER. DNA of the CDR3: TGCGCCAGCAGCCAAGGCGCCCGCTCCTACGAGCAGTACTTC. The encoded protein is CASSQGARSYEQYF.

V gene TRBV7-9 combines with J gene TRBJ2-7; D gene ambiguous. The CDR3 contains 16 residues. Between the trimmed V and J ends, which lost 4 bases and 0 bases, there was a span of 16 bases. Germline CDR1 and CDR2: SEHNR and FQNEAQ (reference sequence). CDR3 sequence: CASSSLEQPSSYEQYF. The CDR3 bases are TGTGCCAGCAGCTCCCTCGAACAGCCGAGCTCCTACGAGCAGTACTTC.